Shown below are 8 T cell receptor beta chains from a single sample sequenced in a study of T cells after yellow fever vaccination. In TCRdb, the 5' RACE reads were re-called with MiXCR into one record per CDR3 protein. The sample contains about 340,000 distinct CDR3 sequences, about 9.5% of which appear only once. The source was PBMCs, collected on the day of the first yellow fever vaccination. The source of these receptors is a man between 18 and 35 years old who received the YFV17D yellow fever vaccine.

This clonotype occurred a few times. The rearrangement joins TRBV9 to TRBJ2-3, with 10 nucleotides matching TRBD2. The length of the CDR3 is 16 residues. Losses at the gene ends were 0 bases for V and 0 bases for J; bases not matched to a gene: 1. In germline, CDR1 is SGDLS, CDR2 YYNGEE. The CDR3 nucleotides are TGTGCCAGCAGCGTAGTAGCGGGGGGTAGCACAGATACGCAGTATTTT. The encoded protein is CASSVVAGGSTDTQYF. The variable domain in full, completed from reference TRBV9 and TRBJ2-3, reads DSGVTQTPKHLITATGQRVTLRCSPRSGDLSVYWYQQSLDQGLQFLIQYYNGEERAKGNILERFSAQQFPDLHSELNLSSLELGDSALYFCASSVVAGGSTDTQYFGPGTRLTVL.

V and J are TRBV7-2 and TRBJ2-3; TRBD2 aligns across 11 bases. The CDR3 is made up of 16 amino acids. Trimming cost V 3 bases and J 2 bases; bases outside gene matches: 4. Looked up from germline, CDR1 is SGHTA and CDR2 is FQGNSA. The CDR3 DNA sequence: TGTGCCAGCAGCTTGACTAGCGGGGCGACCACAGATACGCAGTATTTT. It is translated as CASSLTSGATTDTQYF.

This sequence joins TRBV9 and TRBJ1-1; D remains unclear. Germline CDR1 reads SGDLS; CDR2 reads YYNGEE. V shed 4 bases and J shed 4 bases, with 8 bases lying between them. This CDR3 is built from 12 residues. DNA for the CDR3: TGTGCCAGCAGCACCTACCCCACTGAAGCTTTCTTT. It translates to CASSTYPTEAFF. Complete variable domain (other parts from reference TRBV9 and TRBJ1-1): DSGVTQTPKHLITATGQRVTLRCSPRSGDLSVYWYQQSLDQGLQFLIQYYNGEERAKGNILERFSAQQFPDLHSELNLSSLELGDSALYFCASSTYPTEAFFGQGTRLTVV.

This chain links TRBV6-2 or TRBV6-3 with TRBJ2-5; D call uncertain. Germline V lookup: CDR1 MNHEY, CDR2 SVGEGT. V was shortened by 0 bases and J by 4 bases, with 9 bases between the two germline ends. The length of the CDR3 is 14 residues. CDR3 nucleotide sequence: TGTGCCAGCAGTTACTCGTCCCCGGGAGAGACCCAGTACTTC. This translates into CASSYSSPGETQYF.

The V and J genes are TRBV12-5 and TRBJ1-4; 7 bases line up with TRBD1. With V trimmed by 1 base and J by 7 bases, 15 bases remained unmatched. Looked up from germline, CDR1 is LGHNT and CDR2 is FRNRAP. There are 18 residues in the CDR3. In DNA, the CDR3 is TGTGCTAGTGGTTTGGCCCGGGACAGTCTCGGTCGAGGTGAAAAACTGTTTTTT. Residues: CASGLARDSLGRGEKLFF.

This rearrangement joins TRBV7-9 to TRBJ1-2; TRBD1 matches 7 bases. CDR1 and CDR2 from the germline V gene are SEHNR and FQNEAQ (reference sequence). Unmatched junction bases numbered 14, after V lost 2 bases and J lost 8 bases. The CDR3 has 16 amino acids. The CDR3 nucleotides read TGTGCCAGCAGCTTACATAAGACAGGGATGGGCCGCGGCTACACCTTC. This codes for CASSLHKTGMGRGYTF.

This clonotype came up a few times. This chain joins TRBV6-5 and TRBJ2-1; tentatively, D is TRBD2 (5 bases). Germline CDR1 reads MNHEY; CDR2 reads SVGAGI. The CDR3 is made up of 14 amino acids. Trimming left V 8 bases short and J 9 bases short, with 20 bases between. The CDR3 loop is CASDLTPRVVEQFF. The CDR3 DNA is TGTGCCAGCGACTTGACTCCGCGGGTGGTTGAGCAGTTCTTC.

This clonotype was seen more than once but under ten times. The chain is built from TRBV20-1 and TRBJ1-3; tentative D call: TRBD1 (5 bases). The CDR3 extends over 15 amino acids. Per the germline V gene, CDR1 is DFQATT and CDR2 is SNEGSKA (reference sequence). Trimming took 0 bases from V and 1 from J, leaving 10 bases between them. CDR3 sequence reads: CSARDLGGSGNTIYF. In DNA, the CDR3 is TGCAGTGCTAGAGATCTGGGGGGATCTGGAAACACCATATATTTT.